This TCR beta chain was observed in a study of human T cells and chemical hapten exposure. TCRdb recomputed calls from the RACE reads with MiXCR, one row per CDR3 protein. The table records 70,000 or so distinct CDR3 sequences, 8.5% to 14% of them present only once. The time point: patch test 3, about 24 weeks after DPC sensitization. Described treatment: therapeutic diphenylcyclopropenone sensitization with weekly scalp DPC. Blood collection happened ahead of applying each patch test. This clonotype was seen at least ten times. Trimming left V 6 bases short and J 9 bases short, with 9 bases between. Per germline, CDR1 MDHEN and CDR2 SYDVKM. The CDR3 is 11 amino acids.

The sample consisted of whole blood, taken in connection with sensitization to the hapten diphenylcyclopropenone (DPC). The gene calls are TRBV28 and TRBJ2-1; D unclear. This receptor was obtained from a woman in her 50s with alopecia areata. Some clones in this sample may be carry-over from other donors' samples. The DNA for the CDR3 is TGTGCCAGCAGGGCCGTTAGTGAGCAGTTCTTC. Residues: CASRAVSEQFF. Drawing the rest from reference TRBV28 and TRBJ2-1, the complete variable domain is DVKVTQSSRYLVKRTGEKVFLECVQDMDHENMFWYRQDPGLGLRLIYFSYDVKMKEKGDIPEGYSVSREKKERFSLILESASTNQTSMYLCASRAVSEQFFGPGTRLTVL.